This is a list of T cell receptor beta chains from one sample in a study of blood T cell repertoires in COVID-19. Using immunoSEQ multiplex PCR, the repertoire was profiled, and TCRdb retains in-frame clones only, with some absent. Of about 210,000 clones listed, approximately 78% are singletons. Input material: peripheral blood. The receptors stem from a woman in her thirties or forties with acute or convalescent COVID-19. The CDR3 runs from the conserved cysteine through the conserved F or W. A D gene is named only where the DNA matches it firmly. Size values are once, few and many counts, or a class for expanded clones, and some rows have none.

CDR3 protein | CDR3 DNA | clone size | V gene | D gene | J gene
CASSGKQGTGNQPQHF | TGTGCCAGCAGTGGAAAACAGGGTACTGGCAATCAGCCCCAGCATTTT | . | TRBV2 | . | TRBJ1-5
CASSFLAGVSDTQYF | TGTGCCAGCAGCTTCCTAGCGGGAGTGTCAGATACGCAGTATTTT | . | TRBV14 | TRBD2 | TRBJ2-3
CASNTQRESYNEQFF | TGTGCCAGCAATACCCAGCGGGAGTCCTACAATGAGCAGTTCTTC | . | TRBV7-2 | TRBD2 | TRBJ2-1
CASSYSIGADNSPLHF | TGTGCCAGCAGTTACTCGATAGGGGCGGATAATTCACCCCTCCACTTT | . | TRBV6-6 | . | TRBJ1-6
CASSIRGSYNEQFF | TGTGCCAGCAGCATAAGGGGGTCTTACAATGAGCAGTTCTTC | once | TRBV27 | . | TRBJ2-1
CASSSPYTQYF | TGTGCCAGCAGCTCCCCCTATACGCAGTATTTT | . | TRBV6-6 | . | TRBJ2-3
CAISVGLAGKSTDTQYF | TGTGCCATCAGTGTGGGACTAGCGGGGAAAAGCACAGATACGCAGTATTTT | . | TRBV10-3 | TRBD2 | TRBJ2-3
CAWSSASATDTQYF | TGTGCCTGGAGTTCGGCTAGCGCCACAGATACGCAGTATTTT | . | TRBV30 | . | TRBJ2-3
CAISEGDNYGYTF | TGTGCCATCAGTGAGGGAGATAACTATGGCTACACCTTC | . | TRBV10-3 | . | TRBJ1-2
CASSFVSSYEQYF | TGTGCCAGCTCCTTCGTGAGCTCCTACGAGCAGTACTTC | . | TRBV18 | . | TRBJ2-7
CASSLVQYGYTF | TGTGCCAGCAGCTTGGTACAGTATGGCTACACCTTC | . | TRBV5-6 | . | TRBJ1-2
CASSLGAARGDTEAFF | TGCGCCAGCAGCCTGGGAGCGGCCAGGGGTGACACTGAAGCTTTCTTT | . | TRBV4-1 | . | TRBJ1-1
CASSPGQGFNNEQFF | TGTGCCAGCTCACCCGGACAGGGATTTAACAATGAGCAGTTCTTC | . | TRBV18 | TRBD1 | TRBJ2-1
CAWSGTGGYTF | TGTGCCTGGAGTGGGACAGGCGGCTACACCTTC | few | TRBV30 | TRBD1 | TRBJ1-2
CASSPAGLPETQYF | TGTGCCAGCAGCCCCGCGGGTTTGCCAGAGACCCAGTACTTC | few | TRBV7-3 | . | TRBJ2-5
CATSDHSGRIQNEQFF | TGTGCCACCAGTGACCATAGCGGGAGGATTCAGAATGAGCAGTTCTTC | . | TRBV24-1 | TRBD2 | TRBJ2-1
CASSWDKVYGYTF | TGTGCCAGTAGTTGGGACAAAGTCTATGGCTACACCTTC | . | TRBV19 | . | TRBJ1-2
CASSPGGVGTEAFF | TGCGCCAGCAGCCCCGGGGGTGTTGGGACTGAAGCTTTCTTT | once | TRBV5-1 | . | TRBJ1-1
CASSPLWVAGDTGEQYF | TGTGCCAGCAGCCCCCTTTGGGTAGCGGGTGATACGGGGGAGCAGTACTTC | . | TRBV5-5 | TRBD2 | TRBJ2-7
CASSQDRETSYNEQFF | TGTGCCAGCAGCCAAGACCGGGAAACCTCCTACAATGAGCAGTTCTTC | . | TRBV7-9 | . | TRBJ2-1
CASSFGRGQPQHF | TGTGCCAGCAGTTTCGGAAGGGGTCAGCCCCAGCATTTT | . | TRBV28 | . | TRBJ1-5
CASSYVSAGLTEAFF | TGTGCCAGCAGTTACGTTTCGGCAGGGTTAACTGAAGCTTTCTTT | . | TRBV6-2/TRBV6-3 | . | TRBJ1-1
CASSLGTGEIYEQYF | TGTGCCAGTAGTTTGGGGACAGGAGAAATCTACGAGCAGTACTTC | . | TRBV19 | TRBD1 | TRBJ2-7
CASRRNPGLAGFNEQFF | TGTGCCAGCCGCCGGAATCCGGGACTAGCGGGGTTCAATGAGCAGTTCTTC | . | TRBV5-4 | TRBD2 | TRBJ2-1
CASSFTDSTYEQYF | TGTGCCAGCAGCTTCACGGACAGCACCTACGAGCAGTACTTC | . | TRBV11-2 | . | TRBJ2-7
CASSRFSGMGSEQYF | TGTGCCAGCAGCCGTTTTAGCGGGATGGGAAGCGAGCAGTACTTC | once | TRBV5-6 | TRBD2 | TRBJ2-7
CASSFGAQETQYF | TGTGCCAGCAGCTTTGGAGCACAAGAGACCCAGTACTTC | . | TRBV5-5 | . | TRBJ2-5
CASSFGTGGYEQYF | TGTGCCAGCAGCTTCGGGACAGGGGGCTACGAGCAGTACTTC | . | TRBV5-6 | TRBD1 | TRBJ2-7
CASSPRSRTYNEQFF | TGTGCCAGCAGCCCTAGGAGTCGAACCTACAATGAGCAGTTCTTC | once | TRBV14 | . | TRBJ2-1
CASSPRQGISPLHF | TGTGCCAGCAGCCCTCGACAGGGTATTTCACCCCTCCACTTT | . | TRBV11-2 | TRBD1 | TRBJ1-6
CSASSGGNYGYTF | TGCAGTGCTAGTTCAGGGGGCAACTATGGCTACACCTTC | . | TRBV20-1 | TRBD1 | TRBJ1-2
CASSQVKSSYNEQFF | TGTGCCAGCAGCCAAGTCAAATCCTCCTACAATGAGCAGTTCTTC | . | TRBV3-1/TRBV3-2 | . | TRBJ2-1
CASSIDRAGGQETQYF | TGTGCCAGTAGTATAGATCGGGCAGGGGGGCAAGAGACCCAGTACTTC | . | TRBV19 | . | TRBJ2-5
CAISVGQDSGTDTQYF | TGTGCCATCAGTGTGGGCCAGGACAGTGGCACAGATACGCAGTATTTT | . | TRBV10-3 | . | TRBJ2-3
CASSATRAKNIQYF | TGTGCCAGCAGCGCTACTCGAGCCAAAAACATTCAGTACTTC | . | TRBV9 | . | TRBJ2-4
CASSIPGLAVYNEQFF | TGTGCCAGCAGTATACCGGGACTAGCGGTCTACAATGAGCAGTTCTTC | . | TRBV6-2/TRBV6-3 | TRBD2 | TRBJ2-1
CASSPPLTYEQYF | TGTGCCAGCAGTCCCCCCCTTACCTACGAGCAGTACTTC | . | TRBV12-3/TRBV12-4 | . | TRBJ2-7
CASSFQGGYGYTF | TGCGCCAGCAGCTTCCAGGGGGGCTATGGCTACACCTTC | . | TRBV5-1 | TRBD1 | TRBJ1-2
CSASIAGRNEQFF | TGCAGTGCTAGTATAGCGGGGCGGAATGAGCAGTTCTTC | . | TRBV20-1 | TRBD2 | TRBJ2-1
CASSLVGGYEQFF | TGCGCCAGCAGCCTAGTGGGGGGTTATGAGCAGTTCTTC | once | TRBV4-3 | . | TRBJ2-1
CATSREGSTDTQYF | TGTGCCACCAGCAGAGAGGGCAGCACAGATACGCAGTATTTT | . | TRBV15 | . | TRBJ2-3
CASSLGSGGPDPEQYF | TGCGCCAGCAGCCTCGGGTCGGGAGGGCCTGATCCCGAGCAGTACTTC | once | TRBV4-1 | TRBD2 | TRBJ2-7
CASSPWTGVSPLHF | TGTGCCAGCAGTCCTTGGACAGGGGTTTCACCCCTCCACTTT | . | TRBV27 | TRBD1 | TRBJ1-6
CAWRPVGRGGFATNEKLFF | TGTGCCTGGAGGCCGGTTGGGCGGGGGGGATTTGCAACTAATGAAAAACTGTTTTTT | . | TRBV30 | . | TRBJ1-4